These T cell receptor beta chains were read from a single sample in a study of CD8 T cells in Susac syndrome. Via MiXCR, TCRdb re-called the immunoSEQ multiplex PCR reads, giving one row per CDR3 protein. Of under 250,000 distinct CDR3 sequences in the sample, 80% to 95% were seen once. Input material: CD4+ T cells from PBMCs. The receptors shown here come from a human donor with multiple sclerosis. The CDR3 runs from the conserved cysteine through the conserved F or W. A D gene is named only where the DNA matches it firmly. The size entry is marked missing in some rows and otherwise reads once, few, many or a size class.

D	V	J	size	CDR3	DNA
.	TRBV3-1	TRBJ1-2	.	CASSQADRSSYTF	TGTGCCAGCAGCCAAGCGGACCGGAGTAGCTACACCTTC
.	TRBV19	TRBJ2-5	.	CASSPRTEGWETQYF	TGTGCCAGTAGTCCCCGGACCGAAGGGTGGGAGACCCAGTACTTC
TRBD2	TRBV5-1	TRBJ2-1	.	CASSNAGSGRTNEQFF	TGCGCCAGCAGCAACGCTGGTAGCGGGAGGACCAATGAGCAGTTCTTC
.	TRBV6-1	TRBJ1-1	.	CASSEATEKAFF	TGTGCCAGCAGTGAAGCGACAGAGAAAGCTTTCTTT
.	TRBV7-6	TRBJ1-2	.	CASSLDSGEGYGYTF	TGTGCCAGCAGCTTAGACAGTGGCGAGGGCTATGGCTACACCTTC
.	TRBV30	TRBJ2-1	.	CAWSADGYNEQFF	TGTGCCTGGAGTGCAGACGGTTACAATGAGCAGTTCTTC
.	TRBV20-1	TRBJ2-1	.	CSARDLRSSVNEQFF	TGCAGTGCTAGAGATCTGCGGTCCTCCGTCAATGAGCAGTTCTTC
TRBD1	TRBV5-4	TRBJ1-2	.	CASSPLPGQTNYGYTF	TGTGCCAGCAGCCCTCTTCCGGGACAGACTAACTATGGCTACACCTTC
TRBD1	TRBV20-1	TRBJ2-7	.	CSAPRRDRGGNEQYF	TGCAGTGCTCCTCGCCGGGACAGGGGCGGCAACGAGCAGTACTTC
TRBD1	TRBV6-1	TRBJ1-2	once	CASSTGTGYSYGYTF	TGTGCCAGCAGTACCGGGACAGGGTACAGCTATGGCTACACCTTC
.	TRBV9	TRBJ2-5	.	CASSESNGPWETQYF	TGTGCCAGCAGCGAGTCGAACGGACCCTGGGAGACCCAGTACTTC
.	TRBV9	TRBJ1-1	.	CASSPVGYVGNTEAFF	TGTGCCAGCAGCCCCGTCGGCTACGTCGGGAACACTGAAGCTTTCTTT
.	TRBV27	TRBJ2-1	.	CASSLASSYNEQFF	TGTGCCAGCAGTTTAGCGAGCTCCTACAATGAGCAGTTCTTC
.	TRBV4-1	TRBJ1-2	once	CASSQVDSGGYTF	TGCGCCAGCAGCCAAGTAGACTCGGGTGGCTACACCTTC
.	TRBV23-1	TRBJ2-1	.	CASILRRTEQFF	TGCGCCAGCATCCTACGAAGGACTGAGCAGTTCTTC
.	TRBV10-3	TRBJ1-2	.	CAIQAGTTGGYTF	TGTGCCATCCAAGCCGGGACTACGGGAGGCTACACCTTC
TRBD1	TRBV11-3	TRBJ2-3	.	CASSQRTGADTQYF	TGTGCCAGCAGCCAGAGGACAGGGGCAGATACGCAGTATTTT
TRBD1	TRBV7-9	TRBJ2-3	.	CASSITTGGYPDTQYF	TGTGCCAGCAGCATTACGACAGGGGGTTATCCAGATACGCAGTATTTT
.	TRBV12-3/TRBV12-4	TRBJ1-2	.	CASSSQISYGYTF	TGTGCCAGCAGTTCTCAGATTAGCTATGGCTACACCTTC
.	TRBV19	TRBJ2-3	.	CASSIRQGSTDTQYF	TGTGCCAGTAGTATTAGGCAGGGCAGCACAGATACGCAGTATTTT
.	TRBV5-1	TRBJ2-1	once	CASSLGGFPSWGNEQFF	TGCGCCAGCAGCTTGGGAGGCTTCCCCTCATGGGGGAATGAGCAGTTCTTC
.	TRBV12-3/TRBV12-4	TRBJ2-7	.	CASSFVQRSTYEQYF	TGTGCCAGCAGTTTTGTCCAGAGATCAACCTACGAGCAGTACTTC
.	TRBV20-1	TRBJ1-5	.	CSARDPGRDFNQPQHF	TGCAGTGCTAGAGACCCGGGACGGGACTTCAATCAGCCCCAGCATTTT
.	TRBV29-1	TRBJ2-3	.	CSVERTLTSTDTQYF	TGCAGCGTCGAAAGGACTTTAACTAGCACAGATACGCAGTATTTT
.	TRBV5-1	TRBJ1-1	few	CASPLVSTEAFF	TGCGCCAGCCCCCTTGTATCCACTGAAGCTTTCTTT
.	TRBV15	TRBJ1-4	.	CATRNGKGGEKLFF	TGTGCCACCAGGAACGGAAAAGGGGGTGAAAAACTGTTTTTT
.	TRBV4-1	TRBJ1-1	.	CASSQEQTLSLNTEAFF	TGCGCCAGCAGCCAAGAACAAACCCTGAGCCTCAACACTGAAGCTTTCTTT
.	TRBV2	TRBJ2-2	.	CASSETMTGGNTGELFF	TGTGCCAGCAGTGAAACCATGACCGGCGGGAACACCGGGGAGCTGTTTTTT
.	TRBV23-1	TRBJ2-5	.	CASSLPAETQYF	TGCGCCAGCAGTCTCCCGGCAGAGACCCAGTACTTC
.	TRBV12-3/TRBV12-4	TRBJ2-6	.	CASSPDISGANVLTF	TGTGCCAGCAGTCCGGACATTTCTGGGGCCAACGTCCTGACTTTC
.	TRBV6-1	TRBJ1-5	.	CASTGGGQPQHF	TGTGCCAGCACTGGGGGCGGACAGCCCCAGCATTTT
TRBD1	TRBV3-1	TRBJ1-5	once	CASSQVGTDQPQHF	TGTGCCAGCAGCCAAGTAGGGACAGATCAGCCCCAGCATTTT
TRBD1	TRBV27	TRBJ1-6	once	CASRLTGENSPLHF	TGTGCCAGCAGACTTACAGGGGAAAACTCACCCCTCCACTTT
TRBD2	TRBV7-7	TRBJ2-5	once	CASSLVAGAPQETQYF	TGTGCTAGCAGCTTGGTAGCGGGAGCTCCTCAAGAGACCCAGTACTTC
.	TRBV7-9	TRBJ2-1	.	CASSPGPPSPQQFF	TGTGCCAGCAGCCCCGGGCCCCCGAGCCCCCAGCAGTTCTTC
.	TRBV5-1	TRBJ1-6	.	CASSLGGIGSPLHF	TGCGCCAGCAGCTTGGGGGGTATAGGTTCACCCCTCCACTTT
.	TRBV2	TRBJ1-5	.	CASPPEEQPQHF	TGTGCCAGCCCCCCCGAGGAACAGCCCCAGCATTTT
TRBD2	TRBV6-6	TRBJ2-1	.	CASGPQGGENNEQFF	TGTGCCAGCGGGCCGCAGGGAGGGGAAAACAATGAGCAGTTCTTC
.	TRBV3-1	TRBJ1-1	.	CASKTRDVEAFF	TGTGCCAGCAAGACCCGGGACGTTGAAGCTTTCTTT
.	TRBV27	TRBJ1-5	.	CASSQRSGTGQHF	TGTGCCAGCAGTCAAAGGTCCGGGACGGGTCAGCATTTT
TRBD1	TRBV27	TRBJ2-7	.	CASSAGTGSYEQYF	TGTGCCAGCAGCGCAGGGACAGGTTCCTACGAGCAGTACTTC